This TCR beta chain was sequenced for a study of blood T cell repertoires in COVID-19. Study-level background: Sites across the United States, Italy and Spain contributed samples from acute and convalescent COVID-19.

The germline CDR1 and CDR2 sequences are LNHDA and SQIVND (reference sequence). Trimming cost V 5 bases and J 0 bases; bases outside gene matches: 7. The CDR3 consists of 16 residues. The protocol was immunoSEQ multiplex PCR, while the TCRdb copy is restricted to in-frame clones and leaves out a portion. The sample lists hundreds of thousands of clones; around 87% were seen once. This TCR was sampled from a man in his 60s with acute or convalescent COVID-19. The specimen was peripheral blood. The chain couples TRBV19 to TRBJ2-3; 8 bases agree with TRBD2. The CDR3 loop is CASSWGTSMSTDTQYF. CDR3 nucleotide sequence: TGTGCCAGTAGTTGGGGGACTAGTATGAGCACAGATACGCAGTATTTT.